This T cell receptor (beta chain) was profiled in a study of T cell responses to AZD1222 COVID-19 vaccine. TCRdb's copy holds only in-frame clones and misses some; the assay was immunoSEQ multiplex PCR. The data hold tens of thousands of clones, with over 75% observed a single time. The length of the CDR3 is 15 residues. V dropped 10 bases and J dropped 4; count of bases not matched to a gene: 14. Looked up from germline, CDR1 is MNHNY and CDR2 is SVGAGI (reference sequence). The specimen comprised peripheral blood, sampled on day 0 of MenACWY control vaccination. The sequence was collected from an adult in good health. The chain couples TRBV6-6 to TRBJ1-2, with 8 bases fitting TRBD1. The CDR3 coding sequence is TGTGCCATCTGGGGGGGGACAGGCTTCGGCTATGGCTACACCTTC. This translates into CAIWGGTGFGYGYTF.